This is a list of T cell receptor beta chains from one sample in a study of T-cell memory formation after mild COVID-19. TCRdb reanalysed the 5' RACE reads using MiXCR and keeps one entry per CDR3 protein. Of about 350,000 distinct CDR3 sequences detected, about an eighth appear once; the ten largest clones hold about 20%. The source material was PBMCs or a T cell subset sorted from them (not recorded which). Source of these receptors: a young man who had mild COVID-19 (a few samples of this study predate the infection). Cell type and time point are not known. Each CDR3 is given with its conserved first and last residue.

v_call	cdr3_aa
TRBV10-2	CASSVLTGVQETQYF
TRBV7-2	CASARGHTYNEQFF
TRBV6-1	CASRRGQGRGKTQYF
TRBV30	CAWGGVEAFF
TRBV5-1	CASSLGGGLQETQYF
TRBV9	CASSVGVAGVEQFF
TRBV27	CASSLSGTGGFYNEQFF
TRBV6-5	CASSGGWDSSGANVLTF
TRBV19	CASSDPGLAGPSSYNEQFF
TRBV4-3	CASSQKTNTYGYTF
TRBV2	CASRRTSGRTSSYNEQFF
TRBV7-2	CASSLPLGGYTF
TRBV11-2	CASSLGGSGSISYEQYF
TRBV5-1	CASSVQGGFETQYF
TRBV12-3/TRBV12-4	CASGTSGTNTEAFF
TRBV6-4	CASSGGGVRGEQFF
TRBV7-9	CASSPPLGTEAFF
TRBV5-1	CASNWGGARNYGYTF
TRBV9	CASSEGTGRYGYTF
TRBV6-2/TRBV6-3	CASSPGAHFTDTQYF
TRBV15	CATSIEGNGWETQYF
TRBV4-3	CASSQDKAGRRNEQFF
TRBV5-6	CASSRRGVYNEQFF
TRBV6-4	CASSASGGADTQYF
TRBV20-1	CSAQTGEHGNTIYF
TRBV29-1	CSVDGQNYGYTF